Below are 31 T cell receptor beta chains sequenced from a single sample in a study of cytomegalovirus exposure and HLA in healthy donors. The PCR ran on 60 Vbeta and 13 Jbeta primers. Clones were read by immunoSEQ multiplex PCR, and TCRdb kept only the in-frame ones, dropping some. The data contain more than 65,000 clones, roughly three quarters of them singletons. The sequenced material came from PBMCs. The receptors here all came from a woman in her forties in good health and CMV-seropositive.

This sequence joins TRBV4-1 and TRBJ2-7, with 7 nucleotides matching TRBD1. Unmatched junction bases numbered 9, after V lost 1 base and J lost 0 bases. Germline lookup yields CDR1 MGHRA and CDR2 YSYEKL. The CDR3 consists of 17 residues. The CDR3 is CASSQVWVGTDSYEQYF. As DNA, the CDR3 is TGCGCCAGCAGCCAAGTCTGGGTCGGGACAGACTCCTACGAGCAGTACTTC.

The rearrangement uses TRBV5-4 and TRBJ2-7; 14 bases are shared with TRBD2. Germline loops: CDR1 SGHNT, CDR2 YYREEE (reference sequence). This CDR3 region has 16 residues. Germline trimming cut 0 bases from V and 6 bases from J; bases unmatched to any gene: 5. The CDR3 sequence: CASSLGLAGGRSEQYF. CDR3 in DNA: TGTGCCAGCAGCTTGGGACTAGCGGGGGGGCGGAGCGAGCAGTACTTC.

This clone has just one count. V is TRBV11-2 and J is TRBJ2-7; D gene unclear. Trimming took off 8 bases at V and 0 bases at J, with 14 bases between the two ends. Germline loops: CDR1 SGHAT, CDR2 FQNNGV. The CDR3 has 14 residues. CDR3 sequence reads: CASSVATRSYEQYF. In nucleotides, the CDR3 is TGTGCCAGCTCCGTAGCAACCCGCTCCTACGAGCAGTACTTC.

This clone occurred a few times. This chain connects TRBV5-4 to TRBJ2-5; 7 bases agree with TRBD1. V lost 2 bases and J lost 0; bases outside the gene matches: 7. The CDR3 extends over 16 amino acids. The V gene's germline CDR1 is SGHNT and CDR2 YYREEE (reference sequence). CDR3 nucleotides: TGTGCCAGCAGCTTTCCCGGACAGGCGTACCAAGAGACCCAGTACTTC. Translating gives CASSFPGQAYQETQYF.

The table lists this clone with a count of one. This rearrangement joins TRBV5-6 to TRBJ1-6; perhaps TRBD1 as D (5 bases). Trimming removed 1 base from V and 8 bases from J, with 10 bases in between. The CDR3 sequence is 14 residues long. Germline-derived CDR1 and CDR2 are SGHDT and YYEEEE. CDR3 nucleotide sequence: TGTGCCAGCAGCTTGACCATCAGGGATTCACCCCTCCACTTT. Residues: CASSLTIRDSPLHF. The full variable domain, its missing parts supplied by reference TRBV5-6 and TRBJ1-6, is DAGVTQSPTHLIKTRGQQVTLRCSPKSGHDTVSWYQQALGQGPQFIFQYYEEEERQRGNFPDRFSGHQFPNYSSELNVNALLLGDSALYLCASSLTIRDSPLHFGNGTRLTVT.

V is TRBV7-9 and J is TRBJ2-3; the D gene is possibly TRBD2 (5 bases). The CDR3 extends over 15 amino acids. In germline, CDR1 is SEHNR, CDR2 FQNEAQ (reference sequence). The germline V and J ends were trimmed by 5 bases and 0 bases, with 12 bases remaining between them. The CDR3 protein is CASSRLDYSTDTQYF. The CDR3 DNA follows: TGTGCCAGCAGCCGCTTAGACTATAGCACAGATACGCAGTATTTT. Supplemented by reference TRBV7-9 and TRBJ2-3, the full variable domain reads DTGVSQNPRHKITKRGQNVTFRCDPISEHNRLYWYRQTLGQGPEFLTYFQNEAQLEKSRLLSDRFSAERPKGSFSTLEIQRTEQGDSAMYLCASSRLDYSTDTQYFGPGTRLTVL.

This rearrangement joins TRBV15 to TRBJ2-2, with D uncertain. V was trimmed by 0 bases and J by 5 bases, leaving 16 bases between them. Per germline, CDR1 LNHNV and CDR2 YYDKDF (reference sequence). The CDR3 length is 17 residues. CDR3 sequence: CATSRDGGGLVTGELFF. CDR3 in DNA: TGTGCCACCAGCAGAGATGGTGGCGGCTTGGTAACCGGGGAGCTGTTTTTT.

Only one count was recorded for this clone. The V and J genes are TRBV7-9 and TRBJ1-2; D perhaps matches TRBD1 (5 bases). Looked up from germline, CDR1 is SEHNR and CDR2 is FQNEAQ (reference sequence). The V and J ends lost 1 base and 4 bases respectively, with 16 bases between them. CDR3 length: 16 amino acids. In DNA form, the CDR3 reads TGTGCCAGCAGCTTAGGCGGTAGGGGTAGGGCCTATGGCTACACCTTC. Translated, it gives CASSLGGRGRAYGYTF.

V usage is TRBV6-1 and J usage is TRBJ2-4, with 12 bases identical to TRBD2. V was pared by 10 bases and J by 0 bases, with 4 bases of the junction left unmatched. The V gene's germline CDR1 is MNHNS and CDR2 SASEGT. This CDR3 has 15 residues. This CDR3 reads CATRLAGEAKNIQYF. The CDR3 DNA reads TGTGCCACAAGACTAGCGGGGGAAGCCAAAAACATTCAGTACTTC.

The chain uses TRBV7-9 and TRBJ2-3; 7 bases line up with TRBD1. Trimming at V came to 7 bases and at J to 0 bases, leaving 7 bases not matched to a gene. This CDR3 spans 15 amino acids. The germline V gene encodes CDR1 SEHNR and CDR2 FQNEAQ (reference sequence). DNA of the CDR3: TGTGCCAGCACCCCTCTGGACAGGAGCACAGATACGCAGTATTTT. The encoded protein is CASTPLDRSTDTQYF.

The chain employs TRBV27 and TRBJ1-5; possible D gene TRBD1, 5 bases. V was shortened by 3 bases and J by 2 bases, with 11 bases between the two germline ends. The germline V gene encodes CDR1 MNHEY and CDR2 SMNVEV (reference sequence). CDR3 size: 15 residues. CDR3: CASSLEGHGNQPQHF. The CDR3 coding sequence is TGTGCCAGCAGTTTGGAGGGGCATGGCAATCAGCCCCAGCATTTT.

This clone appeared once. The genes are TRBV2 and TRBJ2-1; 10 bases align to TRBD1. The CDR3 is 14 residues long. V was clipped by 7 bases and J by 13 bases; unmatched bases: 13. The germline V gene encodes CDR1 SNHLY and CDR2 FYNNEI. CDR3: CASMFGDRGREQFF. DNA of the CDR3: TGTGCCAGCATGTTTGGGGACAGGGGACGTGAACAGTTCTTC. Complete variable domain (other parts from reference TRBV2 and TRBJ2-1): EPEVTQTPSHQVTQMGQEVILRCVPISNHLYFYWYRQILGQKVEFLVSFYNNEISEKSEIFDDQFSVERPDGSNFTLKIRSTKLEDSAMYFCASMFGDRGREQFFGPGTRLTVL.

This clone has just a few counts. V is TRBV5-6 and J is TRBJ1-2, with D tentatively TRBD1 (6 bases). CDR1 is SGHDT, CDR2 YYEEEE, per germline. Deletions cut 2 bases from V and 7 bases from J, with 15 bases between. The CDR3 runs to 14 residues. CDR3 nucleotides: TGTGCCAGCAGCTTTAGCACAGGGAGTGGTGGCTACACCTTC. Encoded protein: CASSFSTGSGGYTF.

This clone has a handful of counts. CDR3 bases: TGCGCCAGCAGCCCTGGGACTACCCCCTCCTACAATGAGCAGTTCTTC. Protein: CASSPGTTPSYNEQFF. This chain uses TRBV5-1 with TRBJ2-1; 7 nucleotides match TRBD2. V dropped 4 bases and J dropped 0; count of bases not matched to a gene: 7. CDR1 and CDR2 from the germline V gene are SGHRS and YFSETQ. This CDR3 region has 16 residues.

The CDR3 here is CASRHGGTGNTEAFF. The CDR3 DNA sequence: TGCGCCAGCAGACACGGCGGGACGGGGAACACTGAAGCTTTCTTT. This chain uses TRBV5-1 with TRBJ1-1, with D possibly TRBD1 on 5 matching bases. The V gene lost 5 bases and the J gene lost 1 base, with 15 bases spanning the gap. The CDR3 extends over 15 amino acids. CDR1 is SGHRS, CDR2 YFSETQ, per germline. Based on the CDR3 plus reference TRBV5-1 and TRBJ1-1, the full variable domain is KAGVTQTPRYLIKTRGQQVTLSCSPISGHRSVSWYQQTPGQGLQFLFEYFSETQRNKGNFPGRFSGRQFSNSRSEMNVSTLELGDSALYLCASRHGGTGNTEAFFGQGTRLTVV.

The genes are TRBV5-1 and TRBJ2-2; the D is unclear. Germline-derived CDR1 and CDR2 are SGHRS and YFSETQ. The CDR3 has 15 amino acids. The V and J ends lost 3 bases and 3 bases respectively, with 12 bases between them. Here the CDR3 DNA reads TGCGCCAGCAGCTACACCGGGTCCGACACCGGGGAGCTGTTTTTT. Amino acid sequence: CASSYTGSDTGELFF.

J is TRBJ1-2 and V is TRBV18; a weak D match, TRBD1 (6 bases). The CDR3 has 15 residues. Germline lookup yields CDR1 KGHSH and CDR2 LQKENI. V shed 3 bases and J shed 7 bases, with 18 bases lying between them. CDR3 loop: CASSPAPGERGGYTF. CDR3 nucleotides: TGTGCCAGCTCACCGGCCCCAGGGGAAAGAGGTGGCTACACCTTC.

The genes are TRBV6-5 and TRBJ2-5; 7 nucleotides match TRBD2. Losses at the gene ends were 8 bases for V and 3 bases for J; bases not matched to a gene: 6. Germline values: CDR1 MNHEY, CDR2 SVGAGI. The CDR3 has 13 amino acids. The CDR3 coding sequence is TGTGCCAGCCGATTCAGCGGGGAAGAGACCCAGTACTTC. Translated, it gives CASRFSGEETQYF.

This clone has only a few counts. The chain combines TRBV20-1 with TRBJ1-2; D is ambiguous. The CDR3 consists of 10 residues. Looked up from germline, CDR1 is DFQATT and CDR2 is SNEGSKA (reference sequence). V lost 3 bases, J lost 8 bases, and 7 bases lay in between. The CDR3 protein is CSARENGYTF. In nucleotides, the CDR3 is TGCAGTGCTAGGGAGAACGGCTACACCTTC.

This chain uses TRBV14 with TRBJ1-5, with D uncertain. CDR3 length equals 14 residues. CDR1 is SGHDN, CDR2 FVKESK, per germline. V lost 4 bases and J 0 bases, leaving 7 bases between the germline ends. The CDR3 DNA sequence: TGTGCCAGCAGCCTCCGGGGTAGCAATCAGCCCCAGCATTTT. The encoded protein is CASSLRGSNQPQHF.

The chain joins TRBV5-1 to TRBJ2-2; D possibly corresponds to TRBD2 (5 bases). The CDR3 sequence is 17 residues long. With 1 base removed from V and 0 bases from J, the gap between germline ends came to 13 bases. Germline CDR1 is SGHRS and CDR2 is YFSETQ. As DNA, the CDR3 is TGCGCCAGCAGCTTGTCGTCCCCGGGATCGAACACCGGGGAGCTGTTTTTT. It is translated as CASSLSSPGSNTGELFF. The variable domain in full, completed from reference TRBV5-1 and TRBJ2-2, reads KAGVTQTPRYLIKTRGQQVTLSCSPISGHRSVSWYQQTPGQGLQFLFEYFSETQRNKGNFPGRFSGRQFSNSRSEMNVSTLELGDSALYLCASSLSSPGSNTGELFFGEGSRLTVL.

The V and J genes are TRBV29-1 and TRBJ2-1; TRBD2 agrees at 7 bases. The CDR3 runs 11 residues. V lost 7 bases to trimming and J lost 10 bases; unmatched junction nucleotides: 7. Germline CDR1 SQVTM, CDR2 ANQGSEA. CDR3 in DNA: TGCAGCGGGGGGGAGGGTCAAGAGCAGTTCTTC. It codes for CSGGEGQEQFF.

V is TRBV6-1 and J is TRBJ2-6; 10 nucleotides agree with TRBD2. Per the germline V gene, CDR1 is MNHNS and CDR2 is SASEGT. The CDR3 spans 18 residues. V shed 3 bases and J 4 bases; nucleotides not matched to a gene: 9. The CDR3 is CASSENVAGGLGANVLTF. The CDR3 DNA reads as TGTGCCAGCAGTGAGAATGTAGCGGGGGGTCTCGGGGCCAACGTCCTGACTTTC.

V and J are TRBV28 and TRBJ1-2, with D unresolved. The CDR3 covers 13 residues. Germline V gene lookup returns CDR1 MDHEN and CDR2 SYDVKM. Trimming shortened V by 3 bases and J by 5 bases, and 10 bases separated the two germline ends. The CDR3 nucleotides are TGTGCCAGCAGTTTCTTCAGGTCATATGGCTACACCTTC. Protein sequence: CASSFFRSYGYTF.

J is TRBJ2-2 and V is TRBV7-7; D is ambiguous. V lost 2 bases and J lost 0, with 7 bases in between. The germline V gene has CDR1 SSHAT and CDR2 FNYEAQ (reference sequence). The CDR3 spans 15 residues. The DNA of the CDR3 is TGTGCCAGCAGCTTAACAGCCTCGAACACCGGGGAGCTGTTTTTT. This encodes CASSLTASNTGELFF. Complete variable domain (other parts from reference TRBV7-7 and TRBJ2-2): GAGVSQSPRYKVTKRGQDVTLRCDPISSHATLYWYQQALGQGPEFLTYFNYEAQPDKSGLPSDRFSAERPEGSISTLTIQRTEQRDSAMYRCASSLTASNTGELFFGEGSRLTVL.

CDR3 in amino acids: CASCRWGTSSYEQYF. DNA for the CDR3: TGTGCCAGCTGCCGCTGGGGTACTAGCTCCTACGAGCAGTACTTC. This rearrangement joins TRBV27 to TRBJ2-7, with D possibly TRBD2 on 5 matching bases. Germline CDR1 is MNHEY and CDR2 is SMNVEV (reference sequence). V lost 8 bases and J 0 bases, leaving 17 bases between the germline ends. The CDR3 covers 15 residues.

About this clone: The same CDR3 also results from other DNA sequences found in this sample. The rearrangement joins TRBV9 to TRBJ2-1, with D possibly matching TRBD2 (6 bases). V dropped 0 bases and J dropped 0 bases, with 7 bases sitting between them. Germline V gives CDR1 SGDLS, CDR2 YYNGEE. This CDR3 is 15 amino acids long. The CDR3 DNA is TGTGCCAGCAGCGTAGACGGGGGCTCCTACAATGAGCAGTTCTTC. It translates to CASSVDGGSYNEQFF.

The V call is TRBV19, the J call TRBJ2-5; TRBD1 aligns across 8 bases. Germline values: CDR1 LNHDA, CDR2 SQIVND (reference sequence). J was trimmed by 7 bases and V by 7 bases; bases with no gene match: 14. CDR3 length: 15 residues. In DNA, the CDR3 is TGTGCCAGTAACAACCCCGGGACAGGAAGGTGGACCCAGTACTTC. As protein: CASNNPGTGRWTQYF.

V usage is TRBV6-6 and J usage is TRBJ1-1; D call uncertain. This CDR3 spans 11 amino acids. The germline CDR1 and CDR2 sequences are MNHNY and SVGAGI (reference sequence). Trimming removed 2 bases at V and 6 bases at J, with 4 bases between. The CDR3 DNA sequence: TGTGCCAGCAGTTACGGCTCTGAAGCTTTCTTT. This codes for CASSYGSEAFF.

The chain joins TRBV7-9 to TRBJ1-1, with TRBD1 as a possible D gene (5 bases). Trimming left V 2 bases short and J 1 base short, with 8 bases between. The CDR3 spans 14 residues. Per germline, CDR1 SEHNR and CDR2 FQNEAQ (reference sequence). The CDR3 protein is CASSLLGPNTEAFF. The CDR3 DNA follows: TGTGCCAGCAGCTTACTGGGGCCGAACACTGAAGCTTTCTTT.

The chain has TRBV5-6 and TRBJ2-3; 10 nucleotides match TRBD2. Germline assignment: CDR1 SGHDT and CDR2 YYEEEE. V lost 4 bases to trimming and J lost 3 bases; unmatched junction nucleotides: 8. The CDR3 has 16 residues. Here the CDR3 DNA reads TGTGCCAGCAGCCTACAACCGGGACTAGCGACAGATACGCAGTATTTT. This gives the protein CASSLQPGLATDTQYF.